This T cell receptor (beta chain) appears in the sequencing data of a study of cytomegalovirus exposure and HLA in healthy donors. Study observations and caveats: Under in vitro conditions, a few CMV-associated chains were confirmed as specific for CMV antigens. Highly shared sequence variants in one cluster were likely a sequencing artifact.

About this clone itself: Antigen specificity is unknown.

This PCR relied on a set of 60 Vbeta primers and 13 Jbeta primers. The table came from immunoSEQ multiplex PCR; TCRdb's copy has only in-frame clones and leaves some out. The sample has under 150,000 clones; 82% are singletons. Trimming took 4 bases from V and 7 from J; bases not matched to a gene: 5. The CDR3 length is 12 residues. CDR1 is SQVTM, CDR2 ANQGSEA, per germline. The chain links TRBV29-1 to TRBJ2-7; 9 nucleotides align to TRBD1. This clonotype was sampled from a boy between 2 and 10 years old in good health and CMV-seronegative. Sequencing was carried out using PBMCs. Written as DNA, the CDR3 is TGCAGCGTTGGACAGGGGGTGGGAGAGCAGTACTTC. Protein sequence: CSVGQGVGEQYF.